This record covers a single T cell receptor (beta chain). The ends were cut back, 5 bases at V and 7 bases at J, with 15 bases in the middle. Germline V gene sequence: CDR1 MNHNS, CDR2 SASEGT. This CDR3 has 13 residues. The data originate from a study of blood T cell repertoires in COVID-19. Overall study: The samples span acute and convalescent COVID-19 from the United States, Italy and Spain.

Participants, 18 to 89 years old, spanned fewer than 30 US areas. Data came from immunoSEQ multiplex PCR; TCRdb stores just in-frame clones and leaves some out. This sample has about 400,000 clones; roughly 90% occur once, and the top ten carry approximately 2.1%. The sequence was collected from a woman in her forties with acute COVID-19. Sequenced input: PBMCs or T cells enriched from blood (not recorded which). This sequence joins TRBV6-1 and TRBJ2-7, with a possible D match to TRBD2 (5 bases). The CDR3 region has the DNA TGTGCCAGCAGTCCTCGGGGTACGAAGGAGCAGTACTTC. Its protein is CASSPRGTKEQYF.